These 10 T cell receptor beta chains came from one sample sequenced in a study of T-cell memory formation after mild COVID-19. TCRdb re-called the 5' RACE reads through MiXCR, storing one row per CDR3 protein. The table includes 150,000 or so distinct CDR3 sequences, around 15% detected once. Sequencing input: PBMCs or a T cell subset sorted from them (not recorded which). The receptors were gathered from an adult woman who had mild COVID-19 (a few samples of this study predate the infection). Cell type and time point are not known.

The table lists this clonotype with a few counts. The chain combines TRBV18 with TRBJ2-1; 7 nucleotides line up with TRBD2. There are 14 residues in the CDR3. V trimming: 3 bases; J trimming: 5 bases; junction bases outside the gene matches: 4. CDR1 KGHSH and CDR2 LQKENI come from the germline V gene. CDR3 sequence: CASSPREVNNEQFF. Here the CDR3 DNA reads TGTGCCAGCTCACCCCGGGAGGTAAACAATGAGCAGTTCTTC.

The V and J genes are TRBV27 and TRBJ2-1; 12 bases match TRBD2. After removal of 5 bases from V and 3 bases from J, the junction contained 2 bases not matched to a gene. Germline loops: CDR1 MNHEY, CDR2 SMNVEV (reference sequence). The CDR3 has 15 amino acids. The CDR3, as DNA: TGTGCCAGCAGTCTAGCGGGGGGGTACTACAATGAGCAGTTCTTC. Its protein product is CASSLAGGYYNEQFF.

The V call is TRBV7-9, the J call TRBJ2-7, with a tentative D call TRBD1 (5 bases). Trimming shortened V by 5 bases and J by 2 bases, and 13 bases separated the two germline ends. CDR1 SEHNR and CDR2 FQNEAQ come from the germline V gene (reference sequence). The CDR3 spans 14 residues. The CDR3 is CASSTSTVAYEQYF. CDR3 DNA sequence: TGTGCCAGCAGCACCTCGACAGTTGCCTACGAGCAGTACTTC. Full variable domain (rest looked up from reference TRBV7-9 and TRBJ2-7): DTGVSQNPRHKITKRGQNVTFRCDPISEHNRLYWYRQTLGQGPEFLTYFQNEAQLEKSRLLSDRFSAERPKGSFSTLEIQRTEQGDSAMYLCASSTSTVAYEQYFGPGTRLTVT.

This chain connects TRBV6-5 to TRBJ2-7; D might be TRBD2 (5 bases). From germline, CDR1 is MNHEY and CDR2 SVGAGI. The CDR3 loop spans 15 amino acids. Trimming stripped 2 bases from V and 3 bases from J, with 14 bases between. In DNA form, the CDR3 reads TGTGCCAGCAGTTACACGGGAAGTAGTGACTACGAGCAGTACTTC. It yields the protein CASSYTGSSDYEQYF.

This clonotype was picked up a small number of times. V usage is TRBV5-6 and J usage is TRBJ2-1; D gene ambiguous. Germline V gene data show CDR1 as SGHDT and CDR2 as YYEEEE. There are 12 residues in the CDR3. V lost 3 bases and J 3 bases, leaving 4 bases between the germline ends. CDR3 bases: TGTGCCAGCAGCTCGAACTACAATGAGCAGTTCTTC. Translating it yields CASSSNYNEQFF. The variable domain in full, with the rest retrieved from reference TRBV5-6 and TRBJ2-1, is DAGVTQSPTHLIKTRGQQVTLRCSPKSGHDTVSWYQQALGQGPQFIFQYYEEEERQRGNFPDRFSGHQFPNYSSELNVNALLLGDSALYLCASSSNYNEQFFGPGTRLTVL.

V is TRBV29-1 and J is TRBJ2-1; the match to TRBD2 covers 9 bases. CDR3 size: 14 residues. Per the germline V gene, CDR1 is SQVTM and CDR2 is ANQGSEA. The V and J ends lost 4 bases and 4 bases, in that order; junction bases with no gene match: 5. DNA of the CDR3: TGCAGCGTTGCAGAGCGGGAGGTTTACAATGAGCAGTTCTTC. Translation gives CSVAEREVYNEQFF.

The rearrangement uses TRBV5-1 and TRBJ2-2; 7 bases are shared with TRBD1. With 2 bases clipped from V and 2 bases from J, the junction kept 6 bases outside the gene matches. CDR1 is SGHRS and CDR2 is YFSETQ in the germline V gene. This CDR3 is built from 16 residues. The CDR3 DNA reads TGCGCCAGCAGCTTCCGGGGACAGCCCAACACCGGGGAGCTGTTTTTT. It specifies CASSFRGQPNTGELFF.

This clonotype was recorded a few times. CDR3 amino acids: CASSRGGVDRSQETQYF. The DNA of the CDR3 is TGCGCCAGCAGCCGTGGCGGTGTGGACAGAAGCCAAGAGACCCAGTACTTC. This chain connects TRBV4-3 to TRBJ2-5, with D possibly being TRBD1 (6 bases). CDR3 length equals 17 residues. Germline values: CDR1 LGHNA, CDR2 YSLEER. V was cut by 4 bases and J by 1 base, with 19 bases left in between.

CDR3 in amino acids: CSVGSTADTQYF. In DNA form, the CDR3 reads TGCAGCGTTGGAAGCACTGCAGATACGCAGTATTTT. The rearrangement links TRBV29-1 to TRBJ2-3; D gene ambiguous. The CDR3 runs to 12 residues. V gave up 4 bases and J gave up 4 bases, with 9 bases separating them. The germline V gene has CDR1 SQVTM and CDR2 ANQGSEA.

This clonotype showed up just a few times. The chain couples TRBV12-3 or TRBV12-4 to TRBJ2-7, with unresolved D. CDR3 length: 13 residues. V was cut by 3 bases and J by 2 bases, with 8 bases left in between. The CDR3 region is CASSFLETYEQYF. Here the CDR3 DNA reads TGTGCCAGCAGTTTCCTGGAAACCTACGAGCAGTACTTC.